Given below is one T cell receptor (beta chain) in context. Antigen: not known. This record belongs to a study of vaccination effects on CD4 cells after COVID-19. The wider study: Researchers obtained post-vaccine samples at a median of 72 days past the second dose.

CDR3 length equals 14 residues. V lost 9 bases and J lost 1; bases outside the gene matches: 3. Looked up from germline, CDR1 is MNHEY and CDR2 is SVGAGI. Expansion of antigen-specific CD4+ T cells with viral peptide pools was carried out by the ViraFEST assay before sequencing. Researchers isolated CD4+ T cells once approximately 10 days of culture had elapsed. Participants were vaccinated with two doses of either the BNT162b2 or mRNA-1273 vaccine. Among the vaccine recipients, none had a prior SARS-CoV-2 infection, and nucleocapsid antibodies were negative. Days 3 and 7 were when half the medium was replaced with IL-2 medium. Libraries were prepared by immunoSEQ multiplex PCR; TCRdb keeps only in-frame clonotypes and omits some of them. The data show 20,000 to 30,000 clones, 60% to 80% seen once.

V usage is TRBV6-5 and J usage is TRBJ1-6; 7 bases line up with TRBD1. This TCR was sampled from a human donor who received a COVID-19 vaccine. The source was CD4+ T cells from PBMCs cultured with SARS-CoV-2 spike peptides, collected after COVID-19 vaccination. The CDR3 region is CASRQGSYNSPLHF. CDR3 nucleotides: TGTGCCAGTCGACAGGGTTCCTATAATTCACCCCTCCACTTT.